Listed below are T cell receptor beta chains from one sample, sequenced in a study of cytomegalovirus exposure and HLA in healthy donors. Sequenced by immunoSEQ multiplex PCR; TCRdb stores in-frame clones only, minus some. In the table there are around 210,000 clones, around 86% of which are singletons. Sequencing input: PBMCs. These receptors were collected from a woman between 35 and 50 years old in good health and CMV-seronegative. CDR3s include the opening cysteine and the closing phenylalanine or tryptophan. The D gene is left open where the match is weak. The size entry is marked missing in some rows and otherwise reads once, few, many or a size class.

clone_size	d_call	v_call	j_call	cdr3_aa	cdr3_nt
.	.	TRBV10-3	TRBJ1-1	CAISGDRGSGYTEAFF	TGTGCCATCAGTGGGGATAGGGGCAGCGGGTACACTGAAGCTTTCTTT
few	TRBD2	TRBV5-1	TRBJ2-3	CASSSRTSGMSTDTQYF	TGCGCCAGCAGCTCCAGGACTAGCGGGATGAGCACAGATACGCAGTATTTT
.	TRBD1	TRBV25-1	TRBJ1-4	CASSEPGTGQEKLFF	TGTGCCAGCAGTGAGCCCGGGACAGGGCAGGAAAAACTGTTTTTT
few	.	TRBV7-8	TRBJ2-7	CASSPAVSYEQYF	TGTGCCAGCAGCCCCGCGGTAAGCTACGAGCAGTACTTC
.	TRBD2	TRBV10-2	TRBJ2-3	CASSRSGSWTDTQYF	TGCGCCAGCAGCCGAAGCGGGAGCTGGACAGATACGCAGTATTTT
.	TRBD2	TRBV30	TRBJ2-3	CAWSRGDTDTQYF	TGTGCCTGGAGTCGGGGGGACACAGATACGCAGTATTTT
.	TRBD2	TRBV2	TRBJ2-3	CASSDSGGGRGQYF	TGTGCCAGCAGTGATAGCGGGGGGGGTAGGGGGCAGTATTTT
.	.	TRBV7-9	TRBJ1-5	CASSPTGSSSQPQHF	TGTGCCAGCAGCCCGACAGGATCCTCCTCTCAGCCCCAGCATTTT
.	.	TRBV29-1	TRBJ2-1	CSVDRLEIYNEQFF	TGCAGCGTTGACCGCCTAGAAATCTACAATGAGCAGTTCTTC
.	TRBD1	TRBV19	TRBJ1-5	CASTSTGGSNQPQHF	TGTGCCAGTACCTCGACAGGGGGCAGCAATCAGCCCCAGCATTTT
.	.	TRBV9	TRBJ2-6	CASSVAERAGANVLTF	TGTGCCAGCAGCGTAGCTGAGAGAGCGGGGGCCAACGTCCTGACTTTC
few	TRBD1	TRBV9	TRBJ2-1	CASSLRQGGDEQFF	TGTGCCAGCAGCTTACGACAGGGGGGCGATGAGCAGTTCTTC
.	TRBD1	TRBV6-1	TRBJ2-7	CASSAGTDYEQYF	TGTGCCAGCAGTGCCGGGACAGACTACGAGCAGTACTTC
few	TRBD1	TRBV19	TRBJ1-4	CASSTGDNEKLFF	TGTGCCAGCTCGACAGGGGACAATGAAAAACTGTTTTTT
few	TRBD1	TRBV6-1	TRBJ1-5	CASSPQGNVNQPQHF	TGTGCCAGCAGTCCACAGGGGAACGTCAATCAGCCCCAGCATTTT
.	TRBD2	TRBV7-3	TRBJ2-3	CASSPTLLAGRGRAGTDTQYF	TGTGCCAGCAGCCCCACTCTGTTAGCGGGTCGCGGGAGGGCCGGGACAGATACGCAGTATTTT
.	.	TRBV27	TRBJ1-1	CASLPLQGKVNTEAFF	TGTGCCAGCCTACCGTTACAGGGTAAAGTGAACACTGAAGCTTTCTTT
few	TRBD1	TRBV5-1	TRBJ1-1	CASSTPGGTEAFF	TGCGCCAGCAGCACCCCAGGGGGCACTGAAGCTTTCTTT
once	.	TRBV6-4	TRBJ2-2	CASRTLANTGELFF	TGTGCCAGCAGGACGCTAGCGAACACCGGGGAGCTGTTTTTT
.	.	TRBV27	TRBJ1-5	CASTPPGGNQPQHF	TGTGCCAGCACTCCGCCGGGGGGCAATCAGCCCCAGCATTTT
.	TRBD2	TRBV9	TRBJ2-1	CASSRSGGVNEQFF	TGTGCCAGCAGCCGGAGCGGGGGAGTCAATGAGCAGTTCTTC
.	.	TRBV18	TRBJ1-1	CASSSEGLGTEAFF	TGTGCCAGCTCGTCGGAGGGGTTAGGGACTGAAGCTTTCTTT
.	TRBD1	TRBV28	TRBJ1-1	CASRSTGGGTEAFF	TGTGCCAGCAGATCTACAGGGGGTGGCACTGAAGCTTTCTTT